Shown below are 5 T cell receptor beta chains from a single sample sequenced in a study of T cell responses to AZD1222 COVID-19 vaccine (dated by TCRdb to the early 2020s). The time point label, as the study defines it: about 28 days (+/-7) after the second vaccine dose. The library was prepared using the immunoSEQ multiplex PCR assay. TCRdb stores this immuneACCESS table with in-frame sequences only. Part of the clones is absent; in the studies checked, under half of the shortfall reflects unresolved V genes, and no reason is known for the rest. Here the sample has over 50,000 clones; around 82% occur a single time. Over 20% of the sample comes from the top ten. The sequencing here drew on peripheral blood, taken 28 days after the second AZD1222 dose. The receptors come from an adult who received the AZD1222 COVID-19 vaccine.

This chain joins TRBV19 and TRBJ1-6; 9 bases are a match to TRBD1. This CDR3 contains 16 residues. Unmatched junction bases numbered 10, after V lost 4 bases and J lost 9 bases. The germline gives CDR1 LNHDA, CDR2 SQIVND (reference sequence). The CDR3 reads CASSTVQGANGSPLHF. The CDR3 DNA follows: TGTGCCAGTAGTACAGTACAGGGGGCGAATGGTTCACCCCTCCACTTT.

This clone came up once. For the CDR3, the DNA is TGTGCCAGCTCACCACCGTCAGGGAATAGCAATCAGCCCCAGCATTTT. Its translation: CASSPPSGNSNQPQHF. The chain recombines TRBV18 with TRBJ1-5; D possibly corresponds to TRBD1 (5 bases). V was trimmed by 0 bases and J by 0 bases, leaving 9 bases between them. The V gene's germline CDR1 is KGHSH and CDR2 LQKENI. This CDR3 has 16 amino acids.

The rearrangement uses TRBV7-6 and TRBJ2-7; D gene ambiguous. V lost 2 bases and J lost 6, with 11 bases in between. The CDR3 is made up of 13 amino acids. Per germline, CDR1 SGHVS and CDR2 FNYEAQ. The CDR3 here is CASSLTSVGEQYF. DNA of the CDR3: TGTGCCAGCAGCTTAACTTCCGTGGGCGAGCAGTACTTC.

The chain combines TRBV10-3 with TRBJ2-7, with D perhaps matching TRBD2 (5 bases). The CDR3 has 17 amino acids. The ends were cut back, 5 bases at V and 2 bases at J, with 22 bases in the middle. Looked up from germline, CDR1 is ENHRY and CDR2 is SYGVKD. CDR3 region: CAISHLGLSTRAYEQYF. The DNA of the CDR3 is TGTGCCATCAGTCACCTCGGCTTGTCCACGAGGGCCTACGAGCAGTACTTC.

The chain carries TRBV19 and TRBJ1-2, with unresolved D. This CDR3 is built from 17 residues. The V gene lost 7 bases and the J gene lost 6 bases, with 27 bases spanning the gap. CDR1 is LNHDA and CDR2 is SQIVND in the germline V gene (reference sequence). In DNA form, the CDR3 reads TGTGCCAGTAACACCAGATACGGAAAATATCTACCGGATGGCTACACCTTC. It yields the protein CASNTRYGKYLPDGYTF.